The T cell receptor beta chain described here comes from a study of type 1 regulatory T cells. Across the whole study: This in vitro CD4 product, T-allo10, is enriched for Tr1 cells and alloantigen-specific.

Per the germline V gene, CDR1 is MNHNS and CDR2 is SASEGT. Trimming removed 6 bases from V and 4 bases from J; junction bases left unmatched: 9. CDR3 size: 15 residues. One entry per CDR3 protein results from TCRdb running MiXCR on the reads. The sample consists of some 90,000 distinct CDR3 sequences, 30% to 35% of them appearing once. This chain connects TRBV6-1 to TRBJ1-5; 7 bases match TRBD1. This clonotype originated in a human donor in good health. The material sequenced was CD4+ T cells, either the whole sample or a sorted fraction (not recorded which). The CDR3 sequence is CASSARDRLNQPQHF. The CDR3 DNA follows: TGTGCCAGCAGCGCCCGGGACAGACTTAATCAGCCCCAGCATTTT.